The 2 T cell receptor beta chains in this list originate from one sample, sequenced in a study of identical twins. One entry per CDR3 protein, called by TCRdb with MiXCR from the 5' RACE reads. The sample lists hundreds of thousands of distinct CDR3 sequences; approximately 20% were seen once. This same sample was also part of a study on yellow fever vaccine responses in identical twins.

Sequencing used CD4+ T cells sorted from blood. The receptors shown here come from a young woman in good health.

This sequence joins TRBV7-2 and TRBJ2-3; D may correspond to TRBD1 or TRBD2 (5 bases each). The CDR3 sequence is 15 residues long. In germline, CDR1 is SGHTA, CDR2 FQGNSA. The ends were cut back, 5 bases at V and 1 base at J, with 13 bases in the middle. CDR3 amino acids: CASSLGTARTDTQYF. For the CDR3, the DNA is TGTGCCAGCAGCCTCGGGACCGCACGCACAGATACGCAGTATTTT.

The CDR3 region is CASRSGVGQPQHF. CDR3 sequence (DNA): TGTGCCAGCAGGTCAGGGGTGGGCCAGCCCCAGCATTTT. The rearrangement joins TRBV12-3 or TRBV12-4 to TRBJ1-5; the D gene is possibly TRBD1 (6 bases). Trimming removed 6 bases from V and 7 bases from J, with 13 bases in between. This CDR3 has 13 amino acids.